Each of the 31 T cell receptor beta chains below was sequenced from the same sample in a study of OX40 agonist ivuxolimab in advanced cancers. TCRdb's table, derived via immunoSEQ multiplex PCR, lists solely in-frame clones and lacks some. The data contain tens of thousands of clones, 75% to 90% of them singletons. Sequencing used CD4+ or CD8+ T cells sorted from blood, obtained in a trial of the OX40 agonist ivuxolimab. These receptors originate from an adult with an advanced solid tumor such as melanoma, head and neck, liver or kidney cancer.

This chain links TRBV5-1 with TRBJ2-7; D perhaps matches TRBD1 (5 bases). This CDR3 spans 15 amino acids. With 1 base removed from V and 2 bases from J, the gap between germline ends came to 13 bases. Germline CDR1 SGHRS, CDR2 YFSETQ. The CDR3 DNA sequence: TGCGCCAGCAGCTTGTCCGGGCAGGGTCCCTACGAGCAGTACTTC. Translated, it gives CASSLSGQGPYEQYF.

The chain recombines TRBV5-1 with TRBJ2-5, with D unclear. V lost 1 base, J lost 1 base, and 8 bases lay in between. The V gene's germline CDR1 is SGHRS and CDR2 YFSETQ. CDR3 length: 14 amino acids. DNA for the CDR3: TGCGCCAGCAGCTTGTCAACCCCCCAAGAGACCCAGTACTTC. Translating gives CASSLSTPQETQYF.

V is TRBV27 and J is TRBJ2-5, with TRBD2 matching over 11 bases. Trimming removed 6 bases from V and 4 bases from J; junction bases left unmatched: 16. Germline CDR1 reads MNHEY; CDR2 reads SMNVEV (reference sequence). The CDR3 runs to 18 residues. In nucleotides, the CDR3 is TGTGCCAGCAGGACGAGACTAGCGGGGCCGAGAGGCATAGAGACCCAGTACTTC. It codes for CASRTRLAGPRGIETQYF.

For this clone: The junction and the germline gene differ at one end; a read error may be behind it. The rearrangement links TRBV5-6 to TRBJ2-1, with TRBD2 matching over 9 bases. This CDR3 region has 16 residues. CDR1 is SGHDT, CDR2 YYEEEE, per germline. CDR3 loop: CASSLGLAGSSNEQFF. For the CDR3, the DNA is TGTGCCAGCAGCTTGGGGCTAGCGGGGTCCTCCAATGAGCAGTTCTTC.

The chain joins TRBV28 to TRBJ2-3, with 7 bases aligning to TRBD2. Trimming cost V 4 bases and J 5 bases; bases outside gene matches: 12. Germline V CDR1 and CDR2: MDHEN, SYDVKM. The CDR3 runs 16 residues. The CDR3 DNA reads TGTGCCAGCAGTTCCCGAGCGGGATCCGAGGGAGATACGCAGTATTTT. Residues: CASSSRAGSEGDTQYF. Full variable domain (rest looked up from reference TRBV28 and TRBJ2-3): DVKVTQSSRYLVKRTGEKVFLECVQDMDHENMFWYRQDPGLGLRLIYFSYDVKMKEKGDIPEGYSVSREKKERFSLILESASTNQTSMYLCASSSRAGSEGDTQYFGPGTRLTVL.

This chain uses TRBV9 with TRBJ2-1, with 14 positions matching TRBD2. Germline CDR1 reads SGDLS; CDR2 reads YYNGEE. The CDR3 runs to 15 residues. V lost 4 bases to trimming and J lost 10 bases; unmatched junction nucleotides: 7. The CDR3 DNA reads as TGTGCCAGCAGCTCGGGACTAGCGGGAGTGGGCGAGCAGTTCTTC. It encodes CASSSGLAGVGEQFF. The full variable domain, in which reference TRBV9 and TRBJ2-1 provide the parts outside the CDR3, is DSGVTQTPKHLITATGQRVTLRCSPRSGDLSVYWYQQSLDQGLQFLIQYYNGEERAKGNILERFSAQQFPDLHSELNLSSLELGDSALYFCASSSGLAGVGEQFFGPGTRLTVL.

Here the CDR3 DNA reads TGTGCCAGCTCACAGAACCCGGACTCCACCAAAAACATTCAGTACTTC. Its translation: CASSQNPDSTKNIQYF. This rearrangement joins TRBV18 to TRBJ2-4; the D gene is possibly TRBD2 (5 bases). Trimming shortened V by 4 bases and J by 2 bases, and 15 bases separated the two germline ends. Germline V gene sequence: CDR1 KGHSH, CDR2 LQKENI. The CDR3 is made up of 16 amino acids.

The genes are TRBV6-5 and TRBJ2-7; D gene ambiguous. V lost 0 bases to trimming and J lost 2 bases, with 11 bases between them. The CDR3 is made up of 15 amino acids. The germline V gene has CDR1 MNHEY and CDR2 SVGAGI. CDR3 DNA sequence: TGTGCCAGCAGTTACTCGCTAGAAGGGACCTACGAGCAGTACTTC. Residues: CASSYSLEGTYEQYF.

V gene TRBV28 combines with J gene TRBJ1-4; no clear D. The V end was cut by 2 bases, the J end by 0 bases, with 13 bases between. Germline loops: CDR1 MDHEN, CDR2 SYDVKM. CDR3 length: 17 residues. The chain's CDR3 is CASSLDIGRTTNEKLFF. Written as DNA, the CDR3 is TGTGCCAGCAGTTTAGACATTGGACGGACAACTAATGAAAAACTGTTTTTT.

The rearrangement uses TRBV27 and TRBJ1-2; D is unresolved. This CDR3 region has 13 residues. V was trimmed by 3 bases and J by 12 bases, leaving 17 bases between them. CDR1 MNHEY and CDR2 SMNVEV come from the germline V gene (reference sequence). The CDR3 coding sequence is TGTGCCAGCAGTTTTCTACCACGGGGTCTGGACACCTTC. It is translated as CASSFLPRGLDTF.

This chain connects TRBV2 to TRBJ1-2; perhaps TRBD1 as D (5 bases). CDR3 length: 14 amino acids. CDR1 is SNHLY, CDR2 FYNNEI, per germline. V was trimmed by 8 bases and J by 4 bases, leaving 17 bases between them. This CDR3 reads CASRVGEGLYGYTF. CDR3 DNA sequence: TGTGCCAGCCGGGTGGGGGAGGGCCTCTATGGCTACACCTTC.

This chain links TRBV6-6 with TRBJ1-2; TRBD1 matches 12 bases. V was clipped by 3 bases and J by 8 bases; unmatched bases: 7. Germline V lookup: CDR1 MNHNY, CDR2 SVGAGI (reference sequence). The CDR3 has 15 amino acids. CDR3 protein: CASSYHTGTGGGYTF. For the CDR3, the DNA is TGTGCCAGCAGTTATCATACCGGGACAGGGGGCGGCTACACCTTC.

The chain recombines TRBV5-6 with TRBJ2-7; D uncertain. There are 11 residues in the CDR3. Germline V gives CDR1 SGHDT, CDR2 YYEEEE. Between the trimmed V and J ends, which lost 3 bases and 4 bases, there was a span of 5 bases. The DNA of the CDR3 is TGTGCCAGCAGCTCAGATTACGAGCAGTACTTC. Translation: CASSSDYEQYF.

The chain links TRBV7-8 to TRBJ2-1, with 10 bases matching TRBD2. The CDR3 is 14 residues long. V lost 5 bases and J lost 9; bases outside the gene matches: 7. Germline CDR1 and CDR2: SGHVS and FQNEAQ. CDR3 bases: TGTGCCAGCAGCCCCACTAGCGGGATGATTGAGCAGTTCTTC. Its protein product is CASSPTSGMIEQFF.

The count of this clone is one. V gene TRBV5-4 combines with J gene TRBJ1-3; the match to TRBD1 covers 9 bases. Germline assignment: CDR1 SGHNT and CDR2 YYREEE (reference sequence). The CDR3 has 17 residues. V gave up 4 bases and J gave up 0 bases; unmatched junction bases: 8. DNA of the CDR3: TGTGCCAGCAGCCCGGGGACAGGGCTATACTCTGGAAACACCATATATTTT. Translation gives CASSPGTGLYSGNTIYF.

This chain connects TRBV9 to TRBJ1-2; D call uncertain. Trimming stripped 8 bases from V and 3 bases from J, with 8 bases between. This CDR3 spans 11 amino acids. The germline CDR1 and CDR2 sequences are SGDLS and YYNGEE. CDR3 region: CASRADYGYTF. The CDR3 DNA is TGTGCCAGTCGGGCGGACTATGGCTACACCTTC.

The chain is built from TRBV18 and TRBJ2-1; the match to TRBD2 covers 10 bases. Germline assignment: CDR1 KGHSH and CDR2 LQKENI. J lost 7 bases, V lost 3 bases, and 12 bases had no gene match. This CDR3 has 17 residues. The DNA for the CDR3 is TGTGCCAGCTCACCGGGGACTAGCGTCACAATAGAGAATGAGCAGTTCTTC. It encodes CASSPGTSVTIENEQFF.

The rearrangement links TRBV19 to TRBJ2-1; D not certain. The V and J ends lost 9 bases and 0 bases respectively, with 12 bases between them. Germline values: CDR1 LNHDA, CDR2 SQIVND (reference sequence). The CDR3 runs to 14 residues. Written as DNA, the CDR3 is TGTGCCAGCAGACTCCTTAGCTCCTACAATGAGCAGTTCTTC. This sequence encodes CASRLLSSYNEQFF.

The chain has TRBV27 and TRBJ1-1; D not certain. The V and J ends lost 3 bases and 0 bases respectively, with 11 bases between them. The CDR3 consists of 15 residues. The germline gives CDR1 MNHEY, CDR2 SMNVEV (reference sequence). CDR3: CASSFVTNMNTEAFF. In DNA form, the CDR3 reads TGTGCCAGCAGTTTTGTGACAAACATGAACACTGAAGCTTTCTTT.

The CDR3 region has the DNA TGCGCCAGCAGCCAAGAGGTAGGGACTAGGGCGTACCAAGAGACCCAGTACTTC. Its translation is CASSQEVGTRAYQETQYF. The chain joins TRBV4-1 to TRBJ2-5; 8 nucleotides line up with TRBD2. Germline trimming cut 0 bases from V and 0 bases from J; bases unmatched to any gene: 9. CDR3 length equals 18 residues. The germline V gene has CDR1 MGHRA and CDR2 YSYEKL.

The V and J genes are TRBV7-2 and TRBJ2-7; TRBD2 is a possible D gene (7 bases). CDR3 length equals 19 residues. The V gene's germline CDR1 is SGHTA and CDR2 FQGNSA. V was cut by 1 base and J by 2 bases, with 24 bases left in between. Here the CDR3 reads CASSLGNRVLANLPYEQYF. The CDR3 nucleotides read TGTGCCAGCAGCTTAGGGAACAGGGTACTAGCGAATCTTCCCTACGAGCAGTACTTC.

As DNA, the CDR3 is TGTGCCAGCAGTGACTCCCCCGGGATTGACTACGAGCAGTACTTC. It yields the protein CASSDSPGIDYEQYF. The chain links TRBV6-4 to TRBJ2-7, with D tentatively TRBD2 (5 bases). The germline CDR1 and CDR2 sequences are MRHNA and SNTAGT. The CDR3 covers 15 residues. Between the trimmed V and J ends, which lost 0 bases and 3 bases, there was a span of 12 bases.

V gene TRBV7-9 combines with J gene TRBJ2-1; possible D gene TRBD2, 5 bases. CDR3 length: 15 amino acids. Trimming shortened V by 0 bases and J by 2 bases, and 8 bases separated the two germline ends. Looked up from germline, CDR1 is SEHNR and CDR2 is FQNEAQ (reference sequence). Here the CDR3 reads CASSLAGVPYNEQFF. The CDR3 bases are TGTGCCAGCAGCTTAGCGGGAGTACCCTACAATGAGCAGTTCTTC.

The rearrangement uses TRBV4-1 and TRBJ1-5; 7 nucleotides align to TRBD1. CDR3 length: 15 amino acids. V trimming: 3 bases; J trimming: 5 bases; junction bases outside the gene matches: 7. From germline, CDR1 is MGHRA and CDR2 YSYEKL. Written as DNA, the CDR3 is TGCGCCAGCAGCCACCTCACAGGGGATTATCAGCCCCAGCATTTT. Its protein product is CASSHLTGDYQPQHF.

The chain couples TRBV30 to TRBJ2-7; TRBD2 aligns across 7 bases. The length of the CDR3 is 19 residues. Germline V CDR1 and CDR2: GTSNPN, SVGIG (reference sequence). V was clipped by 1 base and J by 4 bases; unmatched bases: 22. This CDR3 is CAWSALGSTSSTPGYEQYF. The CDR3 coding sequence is TGTGCCTGGAGTGCGTTGGGTTCGACTAGCTCCACCCCGGGATACGAGCAGTACTTC.

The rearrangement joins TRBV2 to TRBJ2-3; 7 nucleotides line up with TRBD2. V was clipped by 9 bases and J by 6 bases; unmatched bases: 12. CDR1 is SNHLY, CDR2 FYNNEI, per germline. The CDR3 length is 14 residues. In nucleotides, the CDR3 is TGTGCCAGTCATCGGCGGGAGAGGAAGGATACGCAGTATTTT. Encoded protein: CASHRRERKDTQYF. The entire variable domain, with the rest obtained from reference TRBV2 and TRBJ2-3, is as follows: EPEVTQTPSHQVTQMGQEVILRCVPISNHLYFYWYRQILGQKVEFLVSFYNNEISEKSEIFDDQFSVERPDGSNFTLKIRSTKLEDSAMYFCASHRRERKDTQYFGPGTRLTVL.

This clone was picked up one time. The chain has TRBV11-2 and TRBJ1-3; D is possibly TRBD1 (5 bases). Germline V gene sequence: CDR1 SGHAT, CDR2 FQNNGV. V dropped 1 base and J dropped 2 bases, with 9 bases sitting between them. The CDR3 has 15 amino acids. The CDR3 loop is CASSLVGTAGNTIYF. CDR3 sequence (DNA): TGTGCCAGCAGCTTAGTGGGGACCGCTGGAAACACCATATATTTT. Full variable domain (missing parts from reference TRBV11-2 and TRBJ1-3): EAGVAQSPRYKIIEKRQSVAFWCNPISGHATLYWYQQILGQGPKLLIQFQNNGVVDDSQLPKDRFSAERLKGVDSTLKIQPAKLEDSAVYLCASSLVGTAGNTIYFGEGSWLTVV.

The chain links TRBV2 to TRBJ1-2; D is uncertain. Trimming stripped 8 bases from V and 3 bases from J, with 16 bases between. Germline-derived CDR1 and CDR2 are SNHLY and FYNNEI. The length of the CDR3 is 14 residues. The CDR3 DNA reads TGTGCCAGCTCCCTGGAGGAAGCAGACTATGGCTACACCTTC. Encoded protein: CASSLEEADYGYTF.

The CDR3 DNA is TGTGCCAGCACCCGAGGTATGGGAGATACGCAGTATTTT. Translation gives CASTRGMGDTQYF. The V call is TRBV6-6, the J call TRBJ2-3; D is undetermined. The CDR3 totals 13 residues. Per germline, CDR1 MNHNY and CDR2 SVGAGI (reference sequence). V shed 7 bases and J shed 5 bases, with 13 bases lying between them.

CDR3 DNA sequence: TGTGCCAGCAGCCAAGACCGGGCAGCCTCCAATCAGCCCCAGCATTTT. Residues: CASSQDRAASNQPQHF. V usage is TRBV4-2 and J usage is TRBJ1-5, with D hard to call. V lost 0 bases and J lost 3, with 12 bases in between. Germline lookup yields CDR1 LGHNA and CDR2 YNFKEQ. CDR3 size: 16 residues.

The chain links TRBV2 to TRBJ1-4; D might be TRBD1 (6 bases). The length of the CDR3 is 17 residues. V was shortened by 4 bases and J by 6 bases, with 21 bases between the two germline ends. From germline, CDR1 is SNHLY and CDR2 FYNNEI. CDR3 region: CASSGSRRGAIYEKLFF. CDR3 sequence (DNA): TGTGCCAGCAGTGGATCAAGACGGGGGGCGATATATGAAAAACTGTTTTTT.